This TCR beta chain was documented in a study of cytomegalovirus exposure and HLA in healthy donors. Study-wide results and limits: Later analysis associated a missense DCLRE1C variant with TCR beta V- and J-gene trimming.

V was cut by 4 bases and J by 3 bases, with 6 bases left in between. Germline V CDR1 and CDR2: SQVTM, ANQGSEA. CDR3 size: 11 residues. The PCR contained 60 Vbeta and 13 Jbeta primers. The repertoire was sequenced with immunoSEQ multiplex PCR; TCRdb's copy has only in-frame clones and lacks some. This repertoire shows around 300,000 clones, about 90% found once; its top ten account for approximately 2%. This clone was seen once. The antigen remains unidentified. The chain carries TRBV29-1 and TRBJ1-2; D gene uncertain. The receptor's source is a woman younger than 35 in good health and CMV-seronegative. Input material: PBMCs. The CDR3 nucleotides read TGCAGCGTTGGTCCTGACTATGGCTACACCTTC. Translated: CSVGPDYGYTF.